Below, 2 T cell receptor beta chains from the same sample are listed, as sequenced in a study of neurological immune-mediated disorders. TCRdb passed the 5' RACE reads through MiXCR, listing each CDR3 protein once. The sample shows approximately 90,000 distinct CDR3 sequences, around 3.4% of them seen only once. The specimen was PBMCs. Receptor source: a woman aged 18 to 35 with multiple sclerosis.

This clonotype was picked up many times. This chain joins TRBV20-1 and TRBJ2-3, with TRBD1 identical over 7 bases. V trimming: 1 base; J trimming: 2 bases; junction bases outside the gene matches: 6. The CDR3 has 15 residues. CDR1 DFQATT and CDR2 SNEGSKA come from the germline V gene (reference sequence). The CDR3 sequence: CSARVKTGFTDTQYF. DNA for the CDR3: TGCAGTGCTAGAGTAAAGACAGGGTTCACAGATACGCAGTATTTT.

This clonotype has ten or more counts. The chain has TRBV6-5 and TRBJ2-7; D ambiguous. The ends were cut back, 0 bases at V and 4 bases at J, with 7 bases in the middle. There are 13 residues in the CDR3. Per the germline V gene, CDR1 is MNHEY and CDR2 is SVGAGI. In DNA form, the CDR3 reads TGTGCCAGCAGTTACTCCGGGTCTTACGAGCAGTACTTC. This sequence encodes CASSYSGSYEQYF.